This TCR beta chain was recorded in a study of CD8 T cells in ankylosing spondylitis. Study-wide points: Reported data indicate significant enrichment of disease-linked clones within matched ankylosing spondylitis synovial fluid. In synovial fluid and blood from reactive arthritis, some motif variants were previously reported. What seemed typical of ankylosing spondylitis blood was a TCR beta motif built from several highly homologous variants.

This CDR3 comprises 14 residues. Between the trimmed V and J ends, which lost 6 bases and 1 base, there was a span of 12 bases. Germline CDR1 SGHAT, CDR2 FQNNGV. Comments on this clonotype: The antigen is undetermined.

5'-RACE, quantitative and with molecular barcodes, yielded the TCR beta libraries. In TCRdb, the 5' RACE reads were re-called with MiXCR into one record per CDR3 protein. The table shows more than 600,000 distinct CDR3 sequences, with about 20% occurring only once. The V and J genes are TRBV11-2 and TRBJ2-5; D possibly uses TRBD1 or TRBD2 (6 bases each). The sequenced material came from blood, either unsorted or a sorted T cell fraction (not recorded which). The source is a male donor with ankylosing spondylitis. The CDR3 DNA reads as TGTGCCAGCAGTTCACGGGGGCCCCAAGAGACCCAGTACTTC. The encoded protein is CASSSRGPQETQYF.